The 22 T cell receptor beta chains reported below all come from one sample, sequenced in a study of graft-versus-host responses after intestinal transplantation. Clones were sequenced by immunoSEQ multiplex PCR, and TCRdb holds only the in-frame ones, with some missing. The sample yields about 97,000 clones, roughly 90% seen once. The source material was PBMCs, sampled approximately 470 days after intestinal transplant. These receptors were taken from a human patient who received an intestinal transplant, so some T cells may come from the graft donor.

The chain carries TRBV18 and TRBJ2-3, with D possibly being TRBD1 (5 bases). V was cut by 0 bases and J by 1 base, with 8 bases left in between. Germline V gene data show CDR1 as KGHSH and CDR2 as LQKENI. The CDR3 loop spans 15 amino acids. CDR3 in amino acids: CASSPPSQGTDTQYF. Here the CDR3 DNA reads TGTGCCAGCTCACCACCCTCACAGGGCACAGATACGCAGTATTTT.

Comment on this clone: Other DNA sequences of this sample code for an identical CDR3. This chain joins TRBV20-1 and TRBJ1-3; D gene unclear. The germline gives CDR1 DFQATT, CDR2 SNEGSKA (reference sequence). Trimming took off 1 base at V and 5 bases at J, with 0 bases between the two ends. The CDR3 loop spans 10 amino acids. As DNA, the CDR3 is TGCAGTGCTAGAGGAAACACCATATATTTT. Protein product: CSARGNTIYF.

On this clone itself: Other DNA sequences of this sample code for an identical CDR3. V gene TRBV4-1 combines with J gene TRBJ1-6, with D possibly TRBD1 on 6 matching bases. Germline V gene sequence: CDR1 MGHRA, CDR2 YSYEKL. Trimming cost V 2 bases and J 4 bases, with 21 bases left between them. This CDR3 is 19 amino acids long. The CDR3 DNA sequence: TGCGCCAGCAGCCAAAACAGGGTTTCCCCACTGGTATATAATTCACCCCTCCACTTT. It yields the protein CASSQNRVSPLVYNSPLHF.

V is TRBV7-9 and J is TRBJ2-2; 8 positions agree with TRBD1. The V gene's germline CDR1 is SEHNR and CDR2 FQNEAQ (reference sequence). The CDR3 runs to 16 residues. V was pared by 4 bases and J by 4 bases, with 8 bases of the junction left unmatched. In DNA, the CDR3 is TGTGCCAGCAGCTCCCGGACAGGGATCCTCACCGGGGAGCTGTTTTTT. Residues: CASSSRTGILTGELFF.

The chain carries TRBV10-3 and TRBJ1-2; no reliable D call. CDR3 size: 16 residues. The germline V and J ends were trimmed by 5 bases and 5 bases, with 21 bases remaining between them. Germline assignment: CDR1 ENHRY and CDR2 SYGVKD. CDR3 coding DNA: TGTGCCATCAGTCCCAATATAGGGTCTTCCCCATATGGCTACACCTTC. Translating it yields CAISPNIGSSPYGYTF.

This clone was picked up one time. The V gene is TRBV18, the J gene TRBJ1-1; TRBD1 might be the D (6 bases). CDR3 length equals 16 residues. CDR1 and CDR2 (germline): KGHSH, LQKENI. Trimming stripped 1 base from V and 2 bases from J, with 14 bases between. The CDR3 sequence: CASSPRDTSTNTEAFF. In nucleotides, the CDR3 is TGTGCCAGCTCACCACGGGACACCTCAACCAACACTGAAGCTTTCTTT.

V is TRBV7-9 and J is TRBJ1-2, with 7 bases aligning to TRBD1. Germline CDR1 reads SEHNR; CDR2 reads FQNEAQ (reference sequence). CDR3 size: 15 residues. V gave up 1 base and J gave up 6 bases; unmatched junction bases: 8. The CDR3 here is CASSLGATGEDGYTF. The CDR3 DNA reads as TGTGCCAGCAGCTTAGGGGCCACAGGGGAGGATGGCTACACCTTC.

The chain carries TRBV2 and TRBJ2-5, with 10 bases lining up with TRBD2. This CDR3 is 16 amino acids long. Germline CDR1 reads SNHLY; CDR2 reads FYNNEI. The ends lost 6 bases at V and 5 bases at J; junction bases unmatched: 12. The CDR3 protein is CASSNSRTSGPETQYF. CDR3 DNA: TGTGCCAGCAGCAACTCGAGGACTAGCGGCCCCGAGACCCAGTACTTC.

Remarks on this clone: This specimen includes other DNA sequences encoding the same CDR3. This chain links TRBV6-5 with TRBJ1-6; 8 bases agree with TRBD1. The CDR3 runs to 16 residues. From germline, CDR1 is MNHEY and CDR2 SVGAGI. J lost 7 bases, V lost 0 bases, and 5 bases had no gene match. The CDR3 loop reads CASSYSTGQGNSPLHF. The CDR3 region has the DNA TGTGCCAGCAGTTACTCGACAGGACAGGGCAATTCACCCCTCCACTTT.

The chain combines TRBV27 with TRBJ2-3; D gene unclear. CDR3 length: 13 residues. From germline, CDR1 is MNHEY and CDR2 SMNVEV (reference sequence). V dropped 3 bases and J dropped 0 bases, with 4 bases sitting between them. CDR3 nucleotides: TGTGCCAGCAGTTTGGTTAGCACAGATACGCAGTATTTT. Its protein is CASSLVSTDTQYF.

This chain connects TRBV25-1 to TRBJ2-7; D possibly corresponds to TRBD2 (7 bases). Germline CDR1 MGHDK, CDR2 SYGVNS. With 6 bases removed from V and 0 bases from J, the gap between germline ends came to 15 bases. The CDR3 length is 15 residues. CDR3 sequence: CASRGGGNHSYEQYF. The DNA for the CDR3 is TGTGCCAGCAGAGGGGGGGGGAACCACTCCTACGAGCAGTACTTC.

The genes are TRBV5-1 and TRBJ2-7; D perhaps matches TRBD2 (5 bases). The V gene's germline CDR1 is SGHRS and CDR2 YFSETQ. The CDR3 extends over 15 amino acids. Trimming left V 3 bases short and J 7 bases short, with 20 bases between. The CDR3 sequence: CASSSGSGPGEEQYF. As DNA, the CDR3 is TGCGCCAGCAGCTCGGGGAGTGGGCCCGGTGAGGAGCAGTACTTC.

J is TRBJ1-1 and V is TRBV4-1; 7 positions match TRBD1. The CDR3 totals 15 residues. The germline CDR1 and CDR2 sequences are MGHRA and YSYEKL. V shed 4 bases, J shed 1 base, and the junction held 6 bases outside the gene matches. The CDR3 sequence: CASSPSRTGNTEAFF. In DNA, the CDR3 is TGCGCCAGCAGCCCGTCCCGGACAGGGAACACTGAAGCTTTCTTT.

V gene TRBV5-1 combines with J gene TRBJ2-3; a weak D match, TRBD2 (5 bases). From germline, CDR1 is SGHRS and CDR2 YFSETQ. The CDR3 length is 17 residues. Trimming took 3 bases from V and 2 from J, leaving 19 bases between them. CDR3 DNA: TGCGCCAGCAGCTGGACCTCTCCGGGGTGGGTCACAGATACGCAGTATTTT. This encodes CASSWTSPGWVTDTQYF.

This clone was seen a few times. The chain combines TRBV10-3 with TRBJ1-1; D unresolved. This CDR3 region has 13 residues. The V end was cut by 6 bases, the J end by 1 base, with 9 bases between. Germline V lookup: CDR1 ENHRY, CDR2 SYGVKD. The CDR3 DNA reads as TGTGCCATCAGCCAAAGAGGGAACACTGAAGCTTTCTTT. This sequence encodes CAISQRGNTEAFF.

The sample holds a few counts of this clone. The chain is built from TRBV29-1 and TRBJ2-5; the D gene is possibly TRBD1 (5 bases). V lost 4 bases and J 0 bases, leaving 12 bases between the germline ends. The CDR3 totals 14 residues. Germline values: CDR1 SQVTM, CDR2 ANQGSEA. The CDR3 nucleotides are TGCAGCGTTGCTAGGGGTGGGGACCAAGAGACCCAGTACTTC. As protein: CSVARGGDQETQYF. The variable domain in full, with the rest retrieved from reference TRBV29-1 and TRBJ2-5, is SAVISQKPSRDICQRGTSLTIQCQVDSQVTMMFWYRQQPGQSLTLIATANQGSEATYESGFVIDKFPISRPNLTFSTLTVSNMSPEDSSIYLCSVARGGDQETQYFGPGTRLLVL.

This chain connects TRBV27 to TRBJ2-7; a possible D gene is TRBD1 (6 bases). The CDR3 length is 14 residues. V lost 6 bases and J 0 bases, leaving 12 bases between the germline ends. The germline V gene encodes CDR1 MNHEY and CDR2 SMNVEV (reference sequence). The chain's CDR3 is CASRRTGPSYEQYF. CDR3 coding DNA: TGTGCCAGCAGACGAACAGGGCCCTCCTACGAGCAGTACTTC.

Regarding this clone: Other nucleotide sequences from this sample produce the same CDR3. The chain couples TRBV11-3 to TRBJ1-6; possible D gene TRBD1, 5 bases. The ends were cut back, 3 bases at V and 9 bases at J, with 9 bases in the middle. This CDR3 is built from 13 residues. Per germline, CDR1 SGHNT and CDR2 YENEEA. The CDR3 bases are TGTGCCAGCAGCTTGGGGGAGGGTTCACCCCTCCACTTT. Translating gives CASSLGEGSPLHF.

The CDR3 nucleotides read TGCGCCAGCAGCCCCAACCCGACGCGTCCGAGCTCCTACGAGCAGTACTTC. As protein: CASSPNPTRPSSYEQYF. J is TRBJ2-7 and V is TRBV5-1, with D uncertain. Germline V lookup: CDR1 SGHRS, CDR2 YFSETQ. V gave up 4 bases and J gave up 0 bases, with 20 bases separating them. This CDR3 is built from 17 residues.

The CDR3 DNA follows: TGTGCCAGCAGCCGAAAGACAGGGTTTGGGGATGAGCAGTTCTTC. This gives the protein CASSRKTGFGDEQFF. This chain joins TRBV7-2 and TRBJ2-1, with 7 bases identical to TRBD1. Unmatched junction bases numbered 12, after V lost 5 bases and J lost 8 bases. Germline lookup yields CDR1 SGHTA and CDR2 FQGNSA. The CDR3 spans 15 residues.

This chain connects TRBV18 to TRBJ2-3, with D possibly TRBD1 on 6 matching bases. Germline loops: CDR1 KGHSH, CDR2 LQKENI. This CDR3 has 15 residues. Trimming shortened V by 2 bases and J by 3 bases, and 12 bases separated the two germline ends. DNA of the CDR3: TGTGCCAGCTCACCAGGGGGCGCTCGGACAGATACGCAGTATTTT. Its protein is CASSPGGARTDTQYF.

The chain links TRBV9 to TRBJ2-7, with TRBD1 as a possible D gene (6 bases). V was trimmed by 4 bases and J by 4 bases, leaving 12 bases between them. CDR3 length: 13 amino acids. Looked up from germline, CDR1 is SGDLS and CDR2 is YYNGEE. The CDR3 protein is CASSPTTGYEQYF. The CDR3 DNA reads TGTGCCAGCAGCCCAACTACAGGGTACGAGCAGTACTTC.